The clone carrying this TCR beta chain came up a few times. Germline V gene data show CDR1 as SGHDT and CDR2 as YYEEEE. The germline V and J ends were trimmed by 1 base and 4 bases, with 14 bases remaining between them. This CDR3 is built from 15 residues. Individuals who donated were healthy Caucasians from Russia aged about 6 to 100. Donors each provided ten milliliters of peripheral blood. A second PCR, run for roughly 6 to 11 cycles, used a sample-barcoded 5' primer plus a J-beta primer mix. The authors tagged each cDNA molecule using a template-switch adaptor with 12 random nucleotides. From the 5' RACE reads, TCRdb called clonotypes with MiXCR, one entry per CDR3 protein. The data show 1 million or so distinct CDR3 sequences, under 45% seen once. The data were taken from a study of blood T cells in healthy people across ages. Looking at the study overall: T cells yielded about one barcoded beta molecule per two cells through template switching.

The sequencing sample was made of blood. The V and J genes are TRBV5-6 and TRBJ1-2; no clear D. This clonotype originated in a woman aged 60-75 years in good health. CDR3 amino acids: CASSLFLTVGYGYTF. Here the CDR3 DNA reads TGTGCCAGCAGCTTGTTCCTCACGGTGGGCTATGGCTACACCTTC. The whole variable domain, filled in from reference TRBV5-6 and TRBJ1-2, reads DAGVTQSPTHLIKTRGQQVTLRCSPKSGHDTVSWYQQALGQGPQFIFQYYEEEERQRGNFPDRFSGHQFPNYSSELNVNALLLGDSALYLCASSLFLTVGYGYTFGSGTRLTVV.